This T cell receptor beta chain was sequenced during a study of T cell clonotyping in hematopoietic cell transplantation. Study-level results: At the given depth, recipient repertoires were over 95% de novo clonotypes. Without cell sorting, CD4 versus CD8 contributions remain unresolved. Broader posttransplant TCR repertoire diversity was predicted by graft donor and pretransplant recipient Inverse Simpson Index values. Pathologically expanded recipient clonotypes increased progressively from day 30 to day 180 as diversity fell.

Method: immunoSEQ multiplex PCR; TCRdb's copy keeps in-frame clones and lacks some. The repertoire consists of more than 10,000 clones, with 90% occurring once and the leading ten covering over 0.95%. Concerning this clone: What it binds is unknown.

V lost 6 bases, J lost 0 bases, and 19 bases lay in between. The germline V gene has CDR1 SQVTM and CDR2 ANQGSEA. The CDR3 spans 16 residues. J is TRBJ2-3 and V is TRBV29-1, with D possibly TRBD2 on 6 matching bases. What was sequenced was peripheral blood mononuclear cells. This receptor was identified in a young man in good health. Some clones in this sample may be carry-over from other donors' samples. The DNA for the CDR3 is TGCAGCGTAGGAAGCTTGGTAGCGGCTAGCACAGATACGCAGTATTTT. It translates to CSVGSLVAASTDTQYF.